Below, 3 T cell receptor beta chains from the same sample are listed, as sequenced in a study of PD-1 blockade in classical Hodgkin lymphoma. Patients all relapsed after autologous stem cell transplantation, and there was variation in brentuximab vedotin exposure. Clones were sequenced by immunoSEQ multiplex PCR, and TCRdb holds only the in-frame ones, with some missing. The data contain about 97,000 clones, roughly 84% of them seen just once; the ten biggest clones take up more than 9%. The material sequenced was peripheral blood mononuclear cells (PBMCs), taken at baseline. Receptors originate from a human donor with classical Hodgkin lymphoma.

The gene calls are TRBV21-1 and TRBJ2-1. TRBV21-1 is a recognized pseudogene. The CDR3 spans 16 residues. DNA for the CDR3: TGTGCCAGCAGCATGCCCCGGGCGGGTGGGGGCAATGAGCAGTTCTTC. Its translation is CASSMPRAGGGNEQFF.

The chain has TRBV5-4 and TRBJ1-3, with no clear D. This CDR3 has 12 amino acids. The ends were cut back, 3 bases at V and 4 bases at J, with 5 bases in the middle. CDR1 is SGHNT and CDR2 is YYREEE in the germline V gene (reference sequence). The CDR3 here is CASSSEGNTIYF. The CDR3 nucleotides are TGTGCCAGCAGCTCAGAGGGAAACACCATATATTTT.

The CDR3 coding sequence is TGTGCCAGCTCATCCCCTCTCCGGGATACGCAGTATTTT. Its translation is CASSSPLRDTQYF. The chain recombines TRBV18 with TRBJ2-3; D gene uncertain. This CDR3 has 13 residues. Between the trimmed V and J ends, which lost 5 bases and 6 bases, there was a span of 12 bases. CDR1 and CDR2 from the germline V gene are KGHSH and LQKENI.